Listed below are T cell receptor beta chains from one sample, sequenced in a study of cytotoxic CD8 clonotypes in ibrutinib-treated CLL. Sequencing used immunoSEQ multiplex PCR; TCRdb keeps in-frame clones, though not all of them. The repertoire consists of roughly 110,000 clones, with 45% to 65% occurring once and the leading ten covering roughly 35%. This specimen consisted of PBMCs, obtained after 24 months of ibrutinib treatment. The receptors stem from a human donor with chronic lymphocytic leukemia. CDR3s include the opening cysteine and the closing phenylalanine or tryptophan. The D gene is left open where the match is weak. Clone size is stated in some rows and not others, as once, few, many or a class when expanded.

d_call,clone_size,v_call,j_call,cdr3_aa,cdr3_nt
-,once,TRBV6-1,TRBJ2-2,CASSETGLQHGELFF,TGTGCCAGCAGTGAAACGGGACTCCAGCACGGGGAGCTGTTTTTT
-,few,TRBV14,TRBJ2-5,CASSQYGETQYF,TGTGCCAGCAGTCAGTATGGGGAGACCCAGTACTTC
-,-,TRBV30,TRBJ1-6,CAGGLDNSPLHF,TGTGCTGGGGGTCTTGATAATTCACCCCTCCACTTT
-,few,TRBV5-1,TRBJ2-5,CASSSTGRKETQYF,TGCGCCAGCAGCTCCACCGGGCGCAAAGAGACCCAGTACTTC
-,-,TRBV9,TRBJ1-2,CASSVPGRDGYTF,TGTGCCAGCAGCGTACCAGGGAGAGATGGCTACACCTTC
-,-,TRBV29-1,TRBJ2-5,CSVDGGGAETQYF,TGCAGCGTTGATGGAGGGGGCGCAGAGACCCAGTACTTC
-,few,TRBV2,TRBJ2-1,CASSGNNEQFF,TGTGCCAGCAGTGGGAACAATGAGCAGTTCTTC
TRBD2,few,TRBV29-1,TRBJ2-1,CSVEFALAGGTWQFF,TGCAGCGTTGAATTCGCGCTAGCGGGGGGTACCTGGCAGTTCTTC
-,-,TRBV29-1,TRBJ2-5,CSTRHYQETQYF,TGCAGCACCCGACACTACCAAGAGACCCAGTACTTC
-,many,TRBV30,TRBJ1-6,CAWSVWVSGQNSPLHF,TGTGCCTGGAGTGTTTGGGTATCGGGGCAAAATTCACCCCTCCACTTT
TRBD1,few,TRBV6-6,TRBJ2-2,CASSWGQGDRGELFF,TGTGCCAGCAGTTGGGGACAGGGGGATCGCGGGGAGCTGTTTTTT
-,-,TRBV29-1,TRBJ1-1,CSGARGLNTEAFF,TGCAGCGGTGCGCGGGGACTGAACACTGAAGCTTTCTTT
TRBD1,-,TRBV6-1,TRBJ2-6,CASSERGGGANVLTF,TGTGCCAGCAGTGAACGAGGGGGCGGGGCCAACGTCCTGACTTTC
-,-,TRBV9,TRBJ2-3,CASSGGVATDTQYF,TGTGCCAGCAGCGGCGGGGTGGCCACAGATACGCAGTATTTT
TRBD1,few,TRBV5-1,TRBJ1-5,CASSPGGTGVNQPQHF,TGCGCCAGCAGCCCCGGAGGGACAGGGGTAAATCAGCCCCAGCATTTT
-,-,TRBV30,TRBJ2-3,CARKLRDRSTDTQYF,TGTGCGAGGAAACTCCGGGACCGAAGCACAGATACGCAGTATTTT
-,few,TRBV6-5,TRBJ2-4,CASWGGSKNIQYF,TGTGCCTCCTGGGGGGGCTCCAAAAACATTCAGTACTTC
TRBD1,-,TRBV19,TRBJ1-1,CASRNSGGTEAFF,TGTGCCAGTAGAAACTCAGGGGGCACTGAAGCTTTCTTT
-,-,TRBV5-6,TRBJ1-1,CASSTTGWVNTEAFF,TGTGCCAGCAGCACCACAGGGTGGGTCAACACTGAAGCTTTCTTT
-,few,TRBV6-1,TRBJ1-1,CASSPLHMNTEAFF,TGTGCCAGCAGCCCACTGCACATGAACACTGAAGCTTTCTTT
-,once,TRBV7-2,TRBJ1-6,CASSLGGGIFSPLHF,TGTGCCAGCAGCTTAGGAGGGGGAATATTTTCACCCCTCCACTTT
-,-,TRBV1,TRBJ1-6,CTSHLSSYNSPLHF,TGCACCAGCCACCTGAGCTCCTATAATTCACCCCTCCACTTT
-,-,TRBV28,TRBJ2-2,CASSPYMVGELFF,TGTGCCAGCAGCCCTTATATGGTCGGGGAGCTGTTTTTT
-,once,TRBV6-4,TRBJ2-7,CASSDEGQPYEQYF,TGTGCCAGCAGTGACGAAGGACAGCCCTACGAGCAGTACTTC
TRBD1,few,TRBV4-1,TRBJ2-5,CASSQRGQGISETQYF,TGCGCCAGCAGCCAAAGAGGACAGGGGATTTCAGAGACCCAGTACTTC
-,many,TRBV5-1,TRBJ2-7,CASCDPGPHYEQYF,TGCGCCAGCTGCGACCCGGGACCCCACTACGAGCAGTACTTC
TRBD1,-,TRBV6-1,TRBJ2-1,CASSGGMGTGGHEQFF,TGTGCCAGCAGTGGAGGGATGGGGACAGGGGGCCATGAGCAGTTCTTC
TRBD1,-,TRBV5-6,TRBJ1-2,CASSLVGQGGGYTF,TGTGCCAGCAGCTTGGTTGGACAGGGGGGCGGCTACACCTTC
TRBD1,-,TRBV5-8,TRBJ2-1,CASSLDSGQPYNEQFF,TGTGCCAGCAGCTTAGACTCGGGACAGCCCTACAATGAGCAGTTCTTC
TRBD1,-,TRBV7-9,TRBJ2-4,CASSLGGQGAKNIQYF,TGTGCCAGCAGCTTAGGAGGACAGGGGGCCAAAAACATTCAGTACTTC
-,-,TRBV9,TRBJ2-1,CASSAPGTGYNEQFF,TGTGCCAGCAGCGCCCCCGGGACGGGCTACAATGAGCAGTTCTTC
-,-,TRBV18,TRBJ2-1,CASSPTQGIYNEQFF,TGTGCCAGCTCACCTACACAGGGAATTTACAATGAGCAGTTCTTC
TRBD1,few,TRBV30,TRBJ1-4,CAWRLTGNEKLFF,TGTGCCTGGAGGCTGACAGGGAATGAAAAACTGTTTTTT
TRBD2,few,TRBV6-6,TRBJ2-3,CASSYRAGGLTDTQYF,TGTGCCAGCAGTTACCGTGCGGGGGGCTTAACAGATACGCAGTATTTT
-,few,TRBV9,TRBJ1-2,CASSPEPGVYGYTF,TGTGCCAGCAGCCCAGAACCAGGAGTCTATGGCTACACCTTC
TRBD2,-,TRBV4-1,TRBJ2-3,CASSQGLAGGPTDTQYF,TGCGCCAGCAGCCAGGGACTAGCGGGGGGTCCCACAGATACGCAGTATTTT
-,-,TRBV10-1,TRBJ2-2,CASSRDLNTGELFF,TGCGCCAGCAGCCGGGACCTCAACACCGGGGAGCTGTTTTTT
-,few,TRBV7-8,TRBJ1-6,CASSRTWRDSPLHF,TGTGCCAGCAGCCGAACCTGGCGGGATTCACCCCTCCACTTT
-,-,TRBV7-9,TRBJ2-7,CASSFAGAAWYF,TGTGCCAGCAGCTTTGCAGGAGCTGCGTGGTACTTC
-,few,TRBV5-1,TRBJ2-2,CASSLGAPNTGELFF,TGCGCCAGCAGCTTGGGGGCCCCGAACACCGGGGAGCTGTTTTTT
-,-,TRBV6-5,TRBJ1-6,CASSYSQSGRSPLHF,TGTGCCAGCAGTTACTCGCAGTCAGGGAGATCACCCCTCCACTTT
TRBD1,many,TRBV7-7,TRBJ2-2,CASSSQGAMVGELFF,TGTGCCAGCAGCTCACAGGGGGCGATGGTCGGGGAGCTGTTTTTT
TRBD2,-,TRBV30,TRBJ2-3,CAWTLGGLAGGTDTQYF,TGTGCCTGGACCTTAGGGGGACTAGCGGGAGGAACAGATACGCAGTATTTT
-,-,TRBV10-1,TRBJ1-1,CASRPGGIGTEAFF,TGCGCCAGCAGACCCGGAGGGATTGGCACTGAAGCTTTCTTT
-,-,TRBV7-3,TRBJ2-2,CASSSGQRANTGELFF,TGTGCCAGCAGCTCCGGACAGCGCGCGAACACCGGGGAGCTGTTTTTT
-,-,TRBV12-5,TRBJ2-3,CASGLVEAREDTQYF,TGTGCTAGTGGTTTGGTAGAAGCAAGGGAGGATACGCAGTATTTT
-,-,TRBV2,TRBJ2-4,CASSDLFAYKNIQYF,TGTGCCAGCAGTGATCTGTTTGCGTACAAAAACATTCAGTACTTC
TRBD1,-,TRBV30,TRBJ2-5,CAWSIGQGRETQYF,TGTGCCTGGAGTATCGGACAGGGGCGGGAGACCCAGTACTTC
-,few,TRBV25-1,TRBJ1-2,CASSEYIGAAYGYTF,TGTGCCAGCAGTGAATATATTGGGGCAGCCTATGGCTACACCTTC
-,-,TRBV5-1,TRBJ2-7,CASGQGIPGEQYF,TGCGCCAGCGGTCAGGGAATTCCGGGCGAGCAGTACTTC
TRBD1,few,TRBV2,TRBJ1-6,CASRGTGFTLHF,TGTGCCAGCAGGGGGACAGGATTCACCCTCCACTTT
TRBD1,-,TRBV11-2,TRBJ2-4,CASRANRGPPINIQYF,TGTGCCAGCAGGGCAAACAGGGGCCCGCCGATAAACATTCAGTACTTC
-,few,TRBV20-1,TRBJ2-3,CRPEGVDTQYF,TGCAGGCCCGAGGGGGTAGATACGCAGTATTTT
-,many,TRBV4-1,TRBJ1-4,CASSQDGSDSLATNEKLFF,TGCGCCAGCAGCCAAGATGGATCCGACAGTCTTGCAACTAATGAAAAACTGTTTTTT
-,many,TRBV6-5,TRBJ1-2,CASSYSVGNYGYTF,TGTGCCAGCAGTTACTCGGTCGGGAACTATGGCTACACCTTC
TRBD2,once,TRBV29-1,TRBJ2-3,CSVDRTSGGPNTQYF,TGCAGCGTTGACCGGACTAGCGGGGGACCAAATACGCAGTATTTT